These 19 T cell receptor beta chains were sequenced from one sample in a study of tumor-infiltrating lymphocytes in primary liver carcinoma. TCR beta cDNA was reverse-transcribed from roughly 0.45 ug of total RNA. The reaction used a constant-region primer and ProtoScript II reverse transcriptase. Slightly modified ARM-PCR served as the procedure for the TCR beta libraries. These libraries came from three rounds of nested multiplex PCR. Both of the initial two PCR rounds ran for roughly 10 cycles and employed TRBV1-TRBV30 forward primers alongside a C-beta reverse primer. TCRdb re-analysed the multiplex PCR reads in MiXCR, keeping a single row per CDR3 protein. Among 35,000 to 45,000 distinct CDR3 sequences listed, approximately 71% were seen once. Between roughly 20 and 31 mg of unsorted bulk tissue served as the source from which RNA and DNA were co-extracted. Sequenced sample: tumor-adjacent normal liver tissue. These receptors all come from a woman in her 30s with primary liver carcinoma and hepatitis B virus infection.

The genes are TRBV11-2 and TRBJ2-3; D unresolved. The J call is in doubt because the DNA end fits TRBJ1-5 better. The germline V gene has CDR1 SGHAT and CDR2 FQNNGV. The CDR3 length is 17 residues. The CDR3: CASSHRGSGSLTDTQHF. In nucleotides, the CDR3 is TGTGCCAGCAGTCATCGAGGGAGCGGGAGCCTCACGGATACGCAGCATTTT.

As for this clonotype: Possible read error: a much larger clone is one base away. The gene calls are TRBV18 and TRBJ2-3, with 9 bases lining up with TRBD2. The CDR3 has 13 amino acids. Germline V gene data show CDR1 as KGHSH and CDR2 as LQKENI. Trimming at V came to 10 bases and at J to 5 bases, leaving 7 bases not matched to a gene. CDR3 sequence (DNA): TGTGCCAACTCCCCGACTAGCGGAGATACGCAGTATTTT. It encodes CANSPTSGDTQYF.

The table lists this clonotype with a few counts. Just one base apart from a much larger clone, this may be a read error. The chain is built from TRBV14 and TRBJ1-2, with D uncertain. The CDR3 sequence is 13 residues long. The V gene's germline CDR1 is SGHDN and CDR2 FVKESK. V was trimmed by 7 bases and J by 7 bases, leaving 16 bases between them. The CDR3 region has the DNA TGTGCCAGCAACCATCCCCAGCTGGGTGGCTACACCTTC. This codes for CASNHPQLGGYTF.

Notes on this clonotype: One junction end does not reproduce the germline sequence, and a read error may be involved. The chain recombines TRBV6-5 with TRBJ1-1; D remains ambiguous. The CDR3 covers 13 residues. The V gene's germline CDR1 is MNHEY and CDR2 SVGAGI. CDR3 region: CGSTEGTYIEAFF. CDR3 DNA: TGTGGCAGCACTGAGGGAACTTACATTGAAGCTTTCTTT.

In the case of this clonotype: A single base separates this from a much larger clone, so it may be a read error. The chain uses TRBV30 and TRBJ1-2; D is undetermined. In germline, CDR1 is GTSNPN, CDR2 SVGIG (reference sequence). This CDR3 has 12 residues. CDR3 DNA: TGTGCCCGGAGTGTAATCCTTCGTGGCTACACCTTC. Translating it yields CARSVILRGYTF.

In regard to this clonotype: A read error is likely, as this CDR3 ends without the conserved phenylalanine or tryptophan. CDR3 amino acids: CTSSAELEIYVYTL. As DNA, the CDR3 is TGCACCAGCAGCGCTGAGTTGGAGATCTATGTCTACACCCTC. This chain links TRBV4-3 with TRBJ1-2, with no clear D. The CDR3 runs to 14 residues. Germline V gene lookup returns CDR1 LGHNA and CDR2 YSLEER.

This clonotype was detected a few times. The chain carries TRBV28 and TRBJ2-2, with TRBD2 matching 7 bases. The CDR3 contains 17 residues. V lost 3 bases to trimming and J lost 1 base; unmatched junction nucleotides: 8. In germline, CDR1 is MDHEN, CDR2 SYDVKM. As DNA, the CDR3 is TGTGCCAGCAGTTTTGGTAGGGAGGGCCTGAACACCGGGGAGCTGTTTTTT. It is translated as CASSFGREGLNTGELFF.

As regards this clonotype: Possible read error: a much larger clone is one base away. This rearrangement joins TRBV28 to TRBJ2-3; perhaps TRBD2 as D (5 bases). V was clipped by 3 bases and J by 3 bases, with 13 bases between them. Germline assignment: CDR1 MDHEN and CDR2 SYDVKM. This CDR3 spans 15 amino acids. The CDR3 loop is CASSFSGMVTDTQYF. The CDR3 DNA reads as TGTGCCAGCAGTTTTTCGGGAATGGTAACAGATACGCAGTATTTT.

The CDR3 loop reads CARSPGAEAFF. In nucleotides, the CDR3 is TGTGCCAGGAGCCCAGGGGCAGAAGCTTTCTTT. The chain is built from TRBV11-2 and TRBJ1-1, with a tentative D call TRBD1 (6 bases). The CDR3 runs 11 residues. Germline loops: CDR1 SGHAT, CDR2 FQNNGV. V dropped 9 bases and J dropped 8 bases, with 13 bases sitting between them.

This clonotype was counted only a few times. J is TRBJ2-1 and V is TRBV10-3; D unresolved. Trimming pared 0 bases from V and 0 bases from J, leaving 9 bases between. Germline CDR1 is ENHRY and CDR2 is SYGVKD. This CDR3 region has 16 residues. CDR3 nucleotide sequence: TGTGCCATCAGTGAGTCCACGGCAAGCTCCTACAATGAGCAGTTCTTC. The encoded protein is CAISESTASSYNEQFF.

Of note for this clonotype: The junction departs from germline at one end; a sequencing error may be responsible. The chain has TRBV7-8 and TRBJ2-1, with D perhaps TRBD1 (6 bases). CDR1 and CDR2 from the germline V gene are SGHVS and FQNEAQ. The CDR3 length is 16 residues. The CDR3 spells CTSSSHWGRNYNEQFF. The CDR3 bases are TGTACCAGCAGCTCGCATTGGGGGCGGAACTACAATGAACAGTTCTTC.

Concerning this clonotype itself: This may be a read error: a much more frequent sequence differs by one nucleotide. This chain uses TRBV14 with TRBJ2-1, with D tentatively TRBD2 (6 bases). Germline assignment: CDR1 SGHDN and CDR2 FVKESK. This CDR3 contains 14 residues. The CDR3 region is CASSLAGSYNVQFF. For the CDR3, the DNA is TGTGCCAGCAGCCTGGCGGGATCCTACAATGTGCAGTTCTTC.

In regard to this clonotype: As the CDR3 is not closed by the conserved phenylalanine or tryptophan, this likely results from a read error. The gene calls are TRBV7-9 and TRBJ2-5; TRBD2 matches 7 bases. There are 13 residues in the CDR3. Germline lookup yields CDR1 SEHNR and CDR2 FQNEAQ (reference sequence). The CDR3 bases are TGTACCATCAGCGGGACCATCCAAGAGACCCAGTACATC. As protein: CTISGTIQETQYI.

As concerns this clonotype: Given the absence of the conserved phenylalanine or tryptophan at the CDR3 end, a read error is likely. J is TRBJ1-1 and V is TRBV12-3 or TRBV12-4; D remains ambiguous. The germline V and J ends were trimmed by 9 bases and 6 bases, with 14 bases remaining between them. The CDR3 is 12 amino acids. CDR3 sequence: CASTVTRSEAFL. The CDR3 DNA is TGTGCCAGTACCGTGACAAGGTCTGAAGCTTTCCTG.

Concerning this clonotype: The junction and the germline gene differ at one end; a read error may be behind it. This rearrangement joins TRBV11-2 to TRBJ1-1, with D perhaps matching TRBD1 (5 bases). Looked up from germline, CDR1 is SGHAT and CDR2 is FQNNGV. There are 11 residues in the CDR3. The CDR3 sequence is CASSTGAEAFF. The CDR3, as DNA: TGCGCCAGCAGCACCGGGGCAGAAGCTTTCTTT.

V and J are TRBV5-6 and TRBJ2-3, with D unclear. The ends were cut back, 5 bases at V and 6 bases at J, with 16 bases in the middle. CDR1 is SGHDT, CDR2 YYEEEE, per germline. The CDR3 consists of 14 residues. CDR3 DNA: TGTGCCAGCAGTCGGAATAGCTGGACGGATACGCAGTATTTT. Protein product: CASSRNSWTDTQYF.

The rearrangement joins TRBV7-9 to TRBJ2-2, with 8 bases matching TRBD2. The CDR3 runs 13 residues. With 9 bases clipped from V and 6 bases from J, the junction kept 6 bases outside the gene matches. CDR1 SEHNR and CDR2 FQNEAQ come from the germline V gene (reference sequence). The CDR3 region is CARSGGRAGELFF. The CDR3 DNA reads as TGTGCCAGAAGCGGGGGTCGGGCCGGGGAGCTGTTTTTT. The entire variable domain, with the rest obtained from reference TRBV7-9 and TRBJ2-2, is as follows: DTGVSQNPRHKITKRGQNVTFRCDPISEHNRLYWYRQTLGQGPEFLTYFQNEAQLEKSRLLSDRFSAERPKGSFSTLEIQRTEQGDSAMYLCARSGGRAGELFFGEGSRLTVL.

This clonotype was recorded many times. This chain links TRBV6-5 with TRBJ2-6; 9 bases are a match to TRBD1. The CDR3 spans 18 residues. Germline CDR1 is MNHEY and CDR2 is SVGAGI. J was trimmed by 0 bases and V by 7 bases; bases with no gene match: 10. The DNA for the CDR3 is TGTGCCAGCAAGACATACAGGGGGCGCGTCTCTGGGGCCAACGTCCTGACTTTC. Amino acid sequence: CASKTYRGRVSGANVLTF.

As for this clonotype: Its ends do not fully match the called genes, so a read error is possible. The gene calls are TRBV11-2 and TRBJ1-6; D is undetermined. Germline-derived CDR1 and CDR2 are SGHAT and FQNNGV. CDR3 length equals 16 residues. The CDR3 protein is CASNPGFETYNSPLLF. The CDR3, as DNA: TGTGCCAGCAACCCGGGTTTCGAGACCTATAATTCACCCCTCCTCTTT.